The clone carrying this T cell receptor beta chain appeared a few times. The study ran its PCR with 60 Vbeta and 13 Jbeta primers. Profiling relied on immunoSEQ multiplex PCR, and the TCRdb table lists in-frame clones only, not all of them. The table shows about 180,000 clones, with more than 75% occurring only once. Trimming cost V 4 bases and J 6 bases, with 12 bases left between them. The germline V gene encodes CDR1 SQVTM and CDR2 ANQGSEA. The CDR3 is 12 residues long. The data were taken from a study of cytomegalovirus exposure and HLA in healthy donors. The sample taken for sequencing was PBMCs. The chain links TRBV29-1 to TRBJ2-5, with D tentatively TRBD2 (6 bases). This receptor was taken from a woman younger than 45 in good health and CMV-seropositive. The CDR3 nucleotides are TGCAGCGTTGGACTAGGCCCCCAGACCCAGTACTTC. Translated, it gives CSVGLGPQTQYF.